Listed below are T cell receptor beta chains from one sample, sequenced in a study of T cells after yellow fever vaccination. TCRdb itself ran the 5' RACE reads through MiXCR, one entry per CDR3 protein. The sample lists 150,000 to 200,000 distinct CDR3 sequences, approximately 9.7% occurring once. Sample: CD8+ T cells sorted from PBMCs, taken 45 days after the yellow fever booster vaccination. The source is a man aged 18 to 30 who received the YFV17D yellow fever vaccine. CDR3s include the opening cysteine and the closing phenylalanine or tryptophan. The D gene is left open where the match is weak. Some rows have no size entry. The others give once, few or many, or a class for an expanded clone.

cdr3_nt cdr3_aa clone_size d_call j_call v_call
TGTGCCAGCAGCGCCAACAGGGGGAACACTGAAGCTTTCTTT CASSANRGNTEAFF few TRBD1 TRBJ1-1 TRBV7-6
TGTGCCAGCAGCCCCACCGGGACAGGCTCTTCCTACGAGCAGTACTTC CASSPTGTGSSYEQYF - TRBD1 TRBJ2-7 TRBV7-9
TGCGCCAGCGGTCCCGAGACAGGGGTCTACGAGCAGTACTTC CASGPETGVYEQYF many TRBD1 TRBJ2-7 TRBV4-1
TGTGCCAGCAGCTTAAGCGGACCTCAGAGAGAGCAGTTCTTC CASSLSGPQREQFF many - TRBJ2-1 TRBV7-9
TGTGCCAGCAGCGGGTGGCTAGCGGAGCTAAAAGAGACCCAGTACTTC CASSGWLAELKETQYF few TRBD2 TRBJ2-5 TRBV7-8
TGTGCCAGCAGCTTAGGCCCCCTAGCTCCCACAGATACGCAGTATTTT CASSLGPLAPTDTQYF - - TRBJ2-3 TRBV11-2
TGTGCCAGCAGTGAAGCGAATTGGGGAGCAACTAATGAAAAACTGTTTTTT CASSEANWGATNEKLFF - - TRBJ1-4 TRBV6-1
TGTGCCAGCCGGGGGGCTTCGAGGGGCGGCTACACCTTC CASRGASRGGYTF few - TRBJ1-2 TRBV21-1
TGTGCCAGCAGCCCGAGCGCGGGGGGGCCCCACGAGCAGTACTTC CASSPSAGGPHEQYF few TRBD2 TRBJ2-7 TRBV13
TGTGCCAGCTGGTGGACAGACAAAAACATTCAGTACTTC CASWWTDKNIQYF - - TRBJ2-4 TRBV6-1
TGTGCCAGCAGTCCCGGGCTCAATCAGCCCCAGCATTTT CASSPGLNQPQHF many - TRBJ1-5 TRBV6-5
TGTGCCAGCAGCTTAGATCAGGAGTCGGGCTACACCTTC CASSLDQESGYTF - - TRBJ1-2 TRBV11-2
TGTGCCAGCAGTTCCAGGGTTTCTAATGAAAAACTGTTTTTT CASSSRVSNEKLFF - - TRBJ1-4 TRBV27
TGTGCCAGCAGCGGACAGGGCCCTCAAGAGACCCAGTACTTC CASSGQGPQETQYF many TRBD1 TRBJ2-5 TRBV6-2/TRBV6-3
TGTGCCAGCAGCCCCGGGGGGCGCCACACCGGGGAGCTGTTTTTT CASSPGGRHTGELFF few - TRBJ2-2 TRBV9
TGTGCCAGCAGCCCTAGGGAGCAGTACACTGAAGCTTTCTTT CASSPREQYTEAFF few - TRBJ1-1 TRBV6-5
TGTGCCAGCAGTTTGGGGGGCCTCACTGAAGCTTTCTTT CASSLGGLTEAFF few - TRBJ1-1 TRBV12-3/TRBV12-4
TGTGCCAGCAGCCAAGCAGGGGGATGGATGAACACTGAAGCTTTCTTT CASSQAGGWMNTEAFF few TRBD1 TRBJ1-1 TRBV4-2
TGTGCCAGCAGCTCCTCCCCCGGTACCTACGAGCAGTACTTC CASSSSPGTYEQYF many - TRBJ2-7 TRBV11-2
TGTGCCAGATCGAACTTATTGGGGATTACCGGGGAGCTGTTTTTT CARSNLLGITGELFF many - TRBJ2-2 TRBV12-3/TRBV12-4
TGTGCCAGCAGCATAGGACAGGGGGCGAGTGAGCAGTTCTTC CASSIGQGASEQFF few TRBD1 TRBJ2-1 TRBV11-3
TGTGCCTGGAGTGTCGAGACGTCCTATGGCTACACCTTC CAWSVETSYGYTF few - TRBJ1-2 TRBV30
TGCGCCAGCAGCCAAGATTCAGAGAGGAATCGAGAAAAACTGTTTTTT CASSQDSERNREKLFF - - TRBJ1-4 TRBV4-1
TGTGCCAGCAGTATACTTGGGACAGGAGGGCAAGAGACCCAGTACTTC CASSILGTGGQETQYF few TRBD1 TRBJ2-5 TRBV27
TGTGCCAGCAGACACGGGACTGTTGAGCAGTTCTTC CASRHGTVEQFF few - TRBJ2-1 TRBV12-3/TRBV12-4
TGTGCCAGCAGCTTTCAGGGGGCTCGGGCCACTGAAGCTTTCTTT CASSFQGARATEAFF - TRBD1 TRBJ1-1 TRBV6-5
TGTGCCAGCAGGTCAGCGGGTTTGTATAGCAATCAGCCCCAGCATTTT CASRSAGLYSNQPQHF few - TRBJ1-5 TRBV6-2/TRBV6-3
TGTGCTAGTGCCCTCCGGGACATCCCCAATCAGCCCCAGCATTTT CASALRDIPNQPQHF - - TRBJ1-5 TRBV12-5
TGCGCCAGCAGCCAAGATCTCGTCCCTCGGGACGAGCAGTACTTC CASSQDLVPRDEQYF many - TRBJ2-7 TRBV4-3
TGTGCCAGCAGCAAGGGACAGGGGCCGGACTACACCTTC CASSKGQGPDYTF - TRBD1 TRBJ1-2 TRBV2
TGTGCCAGCAGCCACATAGGCTCTGTGGTGGGGGGTGAGCAGTTCTTC CASSHIGSVVGGEQFF few - TRBJ2-1 TRBV14
TGTGCCATCAGTGAGTCCCCAACTGGGACTAGCGGGGGGGACAATGAGCAGTTCTTC CAISESPTGTSGGDNEQFF few TRBD2 TRBJ2-1 TRBV10-3
TGTGCCAGCACCGAAATACAGGGATCTCAGCCCCAGCATTTT CASTEIQGSQPQHF - - TRBJ1-5 TRBV6-2/TRBV6-3